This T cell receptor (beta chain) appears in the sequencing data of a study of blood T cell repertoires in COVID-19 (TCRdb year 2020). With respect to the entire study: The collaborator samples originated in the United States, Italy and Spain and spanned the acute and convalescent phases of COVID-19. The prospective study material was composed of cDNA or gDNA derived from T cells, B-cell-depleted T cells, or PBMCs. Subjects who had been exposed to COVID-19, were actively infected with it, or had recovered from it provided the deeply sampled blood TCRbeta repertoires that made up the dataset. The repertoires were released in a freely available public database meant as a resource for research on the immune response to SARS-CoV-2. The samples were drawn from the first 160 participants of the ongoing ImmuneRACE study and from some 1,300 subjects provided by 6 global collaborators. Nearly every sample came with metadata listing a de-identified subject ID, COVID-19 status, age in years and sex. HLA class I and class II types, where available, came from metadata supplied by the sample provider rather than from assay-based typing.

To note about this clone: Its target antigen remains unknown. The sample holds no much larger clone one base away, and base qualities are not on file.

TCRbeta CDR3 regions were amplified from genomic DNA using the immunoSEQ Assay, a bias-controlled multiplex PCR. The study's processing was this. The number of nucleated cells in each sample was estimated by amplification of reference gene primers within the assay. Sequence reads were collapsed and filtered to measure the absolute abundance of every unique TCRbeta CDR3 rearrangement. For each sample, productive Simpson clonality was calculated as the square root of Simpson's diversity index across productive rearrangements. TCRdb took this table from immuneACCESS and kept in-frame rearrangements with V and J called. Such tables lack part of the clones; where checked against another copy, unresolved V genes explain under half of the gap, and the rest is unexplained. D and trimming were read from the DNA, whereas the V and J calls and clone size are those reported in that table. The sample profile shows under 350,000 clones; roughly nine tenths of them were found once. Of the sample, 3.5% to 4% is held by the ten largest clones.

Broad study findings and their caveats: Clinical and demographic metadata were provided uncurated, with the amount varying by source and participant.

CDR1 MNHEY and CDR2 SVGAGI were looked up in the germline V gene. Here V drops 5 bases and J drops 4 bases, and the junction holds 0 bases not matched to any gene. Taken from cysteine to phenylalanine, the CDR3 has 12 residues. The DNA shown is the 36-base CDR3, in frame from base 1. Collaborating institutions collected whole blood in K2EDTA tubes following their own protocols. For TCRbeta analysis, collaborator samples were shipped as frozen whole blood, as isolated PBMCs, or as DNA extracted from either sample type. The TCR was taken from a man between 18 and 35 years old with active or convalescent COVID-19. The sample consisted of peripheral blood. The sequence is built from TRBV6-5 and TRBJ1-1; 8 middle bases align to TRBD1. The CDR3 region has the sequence CASSTGGTEAFF. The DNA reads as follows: TGTGCCAGCAGTACAGGGGGCACTGAAGCTTTCTTT.